This T cell receptor (beta chain) originates from a study of cytomegalovirus exposure and HLA in healthy donors. PCR amplification relied on 60 Vbeta primers (plus 13 Jbeta primers). TCRdb's copy holds only in-frame clones and misses some; the assay was immunoSEQ multiplex PCR. The profile shows roughly 170,000 clones, 80% of them singletons. Whole-study findings and limits: CMV serostatus was the only recorded immune exposure for donors.

As regards this clone: Its target is unknown.

This CDR3 region has 16 residues. V was clipped by 5 bases and J by 4 bases; unmatched bases: 11. Germline loops: CDR1 LNHNV, CDR2 YYDKDF (reference sequence). This TCR derives from a boy between 5 and 17 years old in good health and CMV-seronegative. This chain connects TRBV15 to TRBJ1-2, with 9 bases lining up with TRBD1. The sequenced sample consisted of PBMCs. CDR3 nucleotides: TGTGCCACCAGCTTAGAATCCGGGACAGGGATCTATGGCTACACCTTC. The encoded protein is CATSLESGTGIYGYTF.